These 7 T cell receptor beta chains were all obtained from the same sample, sequenced in a study of blood T cells in healthy people across ages. It was with a sample-barcoded 5' primer and a J-beta primer mix that a second PCR of roughly 6 to 11 cycles was run. Via MiXCR, TCRdb re-called the 5' RACE reads, giving one row per CDR3 protein. The sample lists approximately 810,000 distinct CDR3 sequences; 35% to 40% were seen once. Specimen: blood. Receptors were obtained from a young man in good health.

This clonotype was seen only a few times. The chain recombines TRBV6-4 with TRBJ2-1; 9 nucleotides line up with TRBD2. Trimming took 0 bases from V and 7 from J; bases not matched to a gene: 7. This CDR3 is 16 amino acids long. Germline V gene data show CDR1 as MRHNA and CDR2 as SNTAGT. CDR3 in DNA: TGTGCCAGCAGTGACTCTCCAGCGGGGGGTAAAAATGAGCAGTTCTTC. This translates into CASSDSPAGGKNEQFF.

J is TRBJ2-7 and V is TRBV7-8, with D hard to call. The V gene's germline CDR1 is SGHVS and CDR2 FQNEAQ. V gave up 1 base and J gave up 3 bases, with 4 bases separating them. CDR3 length equals 12 residues. Here the CDR3 DNA reads TGTGCCAGCAGCTTAGGATACTACGAGCAGTACTTC. Amino acid sequence: CASSLGYYEQYF.

This clonotype has a single count. The rearrangement links TRBV20-1 to TRBJ2-3; TRBD1 aligns across 7 bases. Per germline, CDR1 DFQATT and CDR2 SNEGSKA (reference sequence). V gave up 3 bases and J gave up 0 bases; unmatched junction bases: 9. CDR3 size: 16 residues. The CDR3: CSARPLRGPSTDTQYF. As DNA, the CDR3 is TGCAGTGCTAGGCCCTTGAGGGGGCCGAGCACAGATACGCAGTATTTT.

The V gene is TRBV27, the J gene TRBJ2-7; the D call may be TRBD1 or TRBD2 (5 bases each). The CDR3 totals 15 residues. V shed 6 bases and J shed 3 bases, with 18 bases lying between them. Germline CDR1 and CDR2: MNHEY and SMNVEV (reference sequence). CDR3 sequence (DNA): TGTGCCAGCAGAAAAGACAGACTTACTAGCTACGAGCAGTACTTC. This codes for CASRKDRLTSYEQYF.

In this sample, this clonotype turned up many times. The rearrangement joins TRBV7-2 to TRBJ2-6; D gene uncertain. The V gene lost 1 base and the J gene lost 1 base, with 2 bases spanning the gap. The CDR3 consists of 14 residues. Germline CDR1 and CDR2: SGHTA and FQGNSA. In nucleotides, the CDR3 is TGTGCCAGCAGCTTAGTGTCTGGGGCCAACGTCCTGACTTTC. It is translated as CASSLVSGANVLTF.

This clonotype showed up just a few times. The J gene is TRBJ2-7, the V gene TRBV27; no firm D call. Per the germline V gene, CDR1 is MNHEY and CDR2 is SMNVEV (reference sequence). The CDR3 is 15 amino acids. Trimming cost V 1 base and J 0 bases, with 10 bases left between them. The CDR3 coding sequence is TGTGCCAGCAGTTTATTGGGCAGACTCTCCTACGAGCAGTACTTC. Residues: CASSLLGRLSYEQYF.

The V call is TRBV20-1, the J call TRBJ1-1; D gene uncertain. Germline V gene sequence: CDR1 DFQATT, CDR2 SNEGSKA (reference sequence). The ends were cut back, 6 bases at V and 3 bases at J, with 11 bases in the middle. The CDR3 runs to 12 residues. CDR3 sequence (DNA): TGCAGTGCCAGTTCCGGGGACACTGAAGCTTTCTTT. Encoded protein: CSASSGDTEAFF.